The 27 T cell receptor beta chains below come from one sample, sequenced in a study of technical replicates of blood from a few donors. Sequencing was performed with immunoSEQ multiplex PCR; in TCRdb, only in-frame clones are kept and a portion is missing. The repertoire holds fewer than 85,000 clones, about 95% seen once, with about 0.26% in the top ten. The sequenced sample consisted of T cells isolated from PBMCs. The receptors derive from a human donor in good health.

The chain links TRBV9 to TRBJ2-3; D is perhaps TRBD2 (6 bases). Per germline, CDR1 SGDLS and CDR2 YYNGEE. Deletions cut 0 bases from V and 2 bases from J, with 13 bases between. The CDR3 runs to 16 residues. The CDR3 is CASSVDGGMITDTQYF. The CDR3 bases are TGTGCCAGCAGCGTAGATGGCGGGATGATCACAGATACGCAGTATTTT.

This chain connects TRBV5-6 to TRBJ1-1, with D hard to call. Germline V CDR1 and CDR2: SGHDT, YYEEEE. The CDR3 has 16 amino acids. Trimming took 0 bases from V and 0 from J, leaving 12 bases between them. The CDR3 DNA sequence: TGTGCCAGCAGCTTGGCCGGACTACTAATGAACACTGAAGCTTTCTTT. The encoded protein is CASSLAGLLMNTEAFF.

The V gene is TRBV7-6, the J gene TRBJ2-5; maybe TRBD1 (5 bases). The V and J ends lost 4 bases and 4 bases respectively, with 16 bases between them. The CDR3 is 15 residues long. The V gene's germline CDR1 is SGHVS and CDR2 FNYEAQ. CDR3 region: CASSWTKLSGETQYF. The CDR3 bases are TGTGCCAGCAGCTGGACAAAACTCTCCGGAGAGACCCAGTACTTC.

The chain combines TRBV14 with TRBJ1-5; a possible D gene is TRBD1 (6 bases). The V end lost 4 bases, the J end lost 6 bases, and 16 bases lay between the germline ends. The CDR3 has 15 amino acids. Germline V gene lookup returns CDR1 SGHDN and CDR2 FVKESK. Written as DNA, the CDR3 is TGTGCCAGCAGCCTCGGCGGGGGGCCGGGTCAGCCCCAGCATTTT. It specifies CASSLGGGPGQPQHF.

The chain employs TRBV25-1 and TRBJ2-1; D is ambiguous. CDR3 size: 16 residues. Germline V gives CDR1 MGHDK, CDR2 SYGVNS. Trimming shortened V by 4 bases and J by 1 base, and 14 bases separated the two germline ends. This CDR3 reads CASSGPSRASYNEQFF. The CDR3, as DNA: TGTGCCAGCAGTGGTCCTAGTCGCGCGTCCTACAATGAGCAGTTCTTC.

This clone was observed a single time. The CDR3 spells CASSSQIQYHEQYF. The DNA of the CDR3 is TGTGCCAGCAGCTCCCAAATCCAGTATCACGAGCAGTACTTC. V gene TRBV7-2 combines with J gene TRBJ2-7; D not resolved. The ends were cut back, 4 bases at V and 5 bases at J, with 15 bases in the middle. This CDR3 region has 14 residues. CDR1 is SGHTA and CDR2 is FQGNSA in the germline V gene.

The chain carries TRBV2 and TRBJ2-1; no firm D call. This CDR3 is 15 amino acids long. Looked up from germline, CDR1 is SNHLY and CDR2 is FYNNEI. V was clipped by 3 bases and J by 3 bases, with 12 bases between them. The DNA for the CDR3 is TGTGCCAGCAGTGATGTTAGCCACCTCTACAATGAGCAGTTCTTC. This encodes CASSDVSHLYNEQFF. Variable domain in full (rest from reference TRBV2 and TRBJ2-1): EPEVTQTPSHQVTQMGQEVILRCVPISNHLYFYWYRQILGQKVEFLVSFYNNEISEKSEIFDDQFSVERPDGSNFTLKIRSTKLEDSAMYFCASSDVSHLYNEQFFGPGTRLTVL.

The chain is built from TRBV4-2 and TRBJ2-1; D possibly corresponds to TRBD1 (6 bases). The CDR3 has 15 residues. Germline values: CDR1 LGHNA, CDR2 YNFKEQ. V dropped 8 bases and J dropped 4 bases, with 18 bases sitting between them. The CDR3 region is CASGLSDSLYNEQFF. The CDR3 DNA is TGTGCCAGCGGGCTGTCGGACAGCTTATACAATGAGCAGTTCTTC.

The chain joins TRBV5-1 to TRBJ2-7, with 8 bases that match TRBD1. Germline V lookup: CDR1 SGHRS, CDR2 YFSETQ. V dropped 3 bases and J dropped 5; count of bases not matched to a gene: 16. CDR3 length: 17 residues. CDR3 sequence: CASSSVLFGQGINEQYF. The CDR3 DNA follows: TGCGCCAGCAGCTCCGTTTTATTCGGACAGGGCATCAACGAGCAGTACTTC.

V is TRBV23-1 and J is TRBJ1-4, with 7 bases fitting TRBD1. TRBV23-1 qualifies as an ORF whose function is uncertain. CDR3 length: 17 residues. J gave up 8 bases and V 2 bases, and 14 bases lay outside the gene matches. This chain's CDR3 is CASSQPGKGAGLEKLFF. CDR3 DNA sequence: TGCGCCAGCAGTCAACCAGGGAAGGGGGCAGGTTTAGAAAAACTGTTTTTT.

The rearrangement links TRBV6-6 to TRBJ1-3; possible D gene TRBD1, 6 bases. V gave up 7 bases and J gave up 4 bases, with 11 bases separating them. The CDR3 covers 13 residues. The germline V gene encodes CDR1 MNHNY and CDR2 SVGAGI (reference sequence). The CDR3, as DNA: TGTGCCAGCACGGGGGGCCTAGGAAACACCATATATTTT. It codes for CASTGGLGNTIYF.

This chain links TRBV13 with TRBJ2-5, with TRBD1 as a possible D gene (7 bases). CDR3 size: 15 residues. CDR1 PRHDT and CDR2 FYEKMQ come from the germline V gene (reference sequence). The germline V and J ends were trimmed by 4 bases and 5 bases, with 17 bases remaining between them. The CDR3 DNA reads TGTGCCAGCAGCTCCGCCCAGACAGGGAGGGAGACCCAGTACTTC. This translates into CASSSAQTGRETQYF.

This sequence joins TRBV6-6 and TRBJ1-1; D gene uncertain. V lost 2 bases and J lost 3, with 10 bases in between. The germline V gene has CDR1 MNHNY and CDR2 SVGAGI (reference sequence). This CDR3 has 14 amino acids. CDR3 protein: CASSYDVRDTEAFF. The CDR3 DNA reads TGTGCCAGCAGTTACGATGTTCGGGACACTGAAGCTTTCTTT.

The sample holds one count of this clone. The rearrangement joins TRBV4-2 to TRBJ2-7, with 8 bases identical to TRBD2. This CDR3 has 15 residues. Germline V CDR1 and CDR2: LGHNA, YNFKEQ. Trimming cost V 1 base and J 7 bases; bases outside gene matches: 9. CDR3 in DNA: TGTGCCAGCAGCCAAGGGGTTGCGGGGGGACGGGAGCAGTACTTC. As protein: CASSQGVAGGREQYF.

This chain uses TRBV6-5 with TRBJ1-3, with D maybe TRBD1 (5 bases). From germline, CDR1 is MNHEY and CDR2 SVGAGI. V was trimmed by 2 bases and J by 8 bases, leaving 13 bases between them. The CDR3 totals 14 residues. The CDR3 bases are TGTGCCAGCAGTTACGCAGGGCTAGGTGACACCATATATTTT. Its protein is CASSYAGLGDTIYF.

The DNA for the CDR3 is TGCGCCAGCAGCCCACAGACAGGGGGGTACACTGAAGCTTTCTTT. Its translation is CASSPQTGGYTEAFF. This sequence joins TRBV5-1 and TRBJ1-1; 9 bases map to TRBD1. Germline trimming cut 4 bases from V and 3 bases from J; bases unmatched to any gene: 7. Germline V lookup: CDR1 SGHRS, CDR2 YFSETQ. The CDR3 sequence is 15 residues long.

As to this clone: At one end the junction does not follow the germline gene, possibly because of a read error. The genes are TRBV5-1 and TRBJ1-2; no firm D call. The germline V gene has CDR1 SGHRS and CDR2 YFSETQ. This CDR3 region has 12 residues. The CDR3 protein is CASSLGALPAAF. The CDR3 coding sequence is TGCGCCAGCAGCTTGGGCGCACTCCCGGCGGCCTTC.

This sequence joins TRBV9 and TRBJ1-6; D perhaps matches TRBD1 (5 bases). CDR1 SGDLS and CDR2 YYNGEE come from the germline V gene. V lost 0 bases, J lost 7 bases, and 11 bases lay in between. This CDR3 spans 15 amino acids. Here the CDR3 reads CASSVGGLGNSPLHF. CDR3 DNA sequence: TGTGCCAGCAGCGTAGGGGGCCTCGGCAATTCACCCCTCCACTTT.

The chain has TRBV7-2 and TRBJ2-7, with unresolved D. The germline V gene encodes CDR1 SGHTA and CDR2 FQGNSA. With 4 bases removed from V and 5 bases from J, the gap between germline ends came to 15 bases. This CDR3 has 14 residues. The CDR3 reads CASSYREIVHEQYF. The CDR3 region has the DNA TGTGCCAGCAGCTACCGAGAGATAGTCCACGAGCAGTACTTC.

CDR3 nucleotide sequence: TGTGCCAGCAGCGCCTGGGACAGGGGACTACAGAACACCGGGGAGCTGTTTTTT. Residues: CASSAWDRGLQNTGELFF. The chain recombines TRBV7-9 with TRBJ2-2; 10 bases fit TRBD1. The V and J ends lost 5 bases and 1 base, in that order; junction bases with no gene match: 10. The CDR3 spans 18 residues. Germline V CDR1 and CDR2: SEHNR, FQNEAQ (reference sequence).

CDR3 coding DNA: TGCGCCAGCAGCTTGCTGGGGCGCACGAACACCGGGGAGCTGTTTTTT. It translates to CASSLLGRTNTGELFF. The chain combines TRBV5-1 with TRBJ2-2; perhaps TRBD1 as D (5 bases). The germline V gene has CDR1 SGHRS and CDR2 YFSETQ. V was clipped by 1 base and J by 0 bases, with 10 bases between them. CDR3 length: 16 amino acids.

The chain has TRBV29-1 and TRBJ1-1; tentative D call: TRBD1 (6 bases). Trimming left V 7 bases short and J 0 bases short, with 12 bases between. The CDR3 runs 13 residues. Germline-derived CDR1 and CDR2 are SQVTM and ANQGSEA. CDR3 protein: CSARGGLNTEAFF. The CDR3, as DNA: TGCAGCGCTCGCGGGGGCTTGAACACTGAAGCTTTCTTT.

The chain is built from TRBV12-5 and TRBJ1-2; maybe TRBD1 (6 bases). Trimming took 1 base from V and 3 from J, leaving 15 bases between them. In germline, CDR1 is LGHNT, CDR2 FRNRAP. This CDR3 is built from 16 residues. The CDR3 nucleotides read TGTGCTAGTGGTTTGGCAAGACAGGAGGAGCACTATGGCTACACCTTC. Protein: CASGLARQEEHYGYTF.

The chain is built from TRBV6-1 and TRBJ1-5; D remains ambiguous. Germline CDR1 MNHNS, CDR2 SASEGT. V shed 5 bases and J shed 5 bases, with 16 bases lying between them. The CDR3 loop spans 15 amino acids. The CDR3, as DNA: TGTGCCAGCAGTTTAACGCAGGTCATGGATCAGCCCCAGCATTTT. Amino acid sequence: CASSLTQVMDQPQHF.

The chain links TRBV15 to TRBJ2-4; possible D gene TRBD2, 7 bases. The ends were cut back, 3 bases at V and 3 bases at J, with 18 bases in the middle. The CDR3 is made up of 17 amino acids. Per the germline V gene, CDR1 is LNHNV and CDR2 is YYDKDF (reference sequence). In DNA form, the CDR3 reads TGTGCCACCAGCAGGCCCCCGGGGGGCGATTTCAAAAACATTCAGTACTTC. Its protein product is CATSRPPGGDFKNIQYF.

This chain joins TRBV10-1 and TRBJ2-1; the match to TRBD1 covers 7 bases. The germline V gene encodes CDR1 WNHNN and CDR2 SYGVQD (reference sequence). CDR3 length: 16 residues. With 2 bases clipped from V and 5 bases from J, the junction kept 9 bases outside the gene matches. The CDR3 reads CASSETNDRVDNEQFF. The CDR3 DNA reads as TGCGCCAGCAGTGAGACGAACGACAGGGTGGACAATGAGCAGTTCTTC.

Concerning this clone itself: The same CDR3 is also encoded by other DNA sequences in this sample. This chain connects TRBV2 to TRBJ1-5, with D uncertain. With 7 bases removed from V and 0 bases from J, the gap between germline ends came to 7 bases. This CDR3 has 13 residues. Per the germline V gene, CDR1 is SNHLY and CDR2 is FYNNEI. The CDR3 bases are TGTGCCAGCAAGCGCGATAGCAATCAGCCCCAGCATTTT. This encodes CASKRDSNQPQHF.